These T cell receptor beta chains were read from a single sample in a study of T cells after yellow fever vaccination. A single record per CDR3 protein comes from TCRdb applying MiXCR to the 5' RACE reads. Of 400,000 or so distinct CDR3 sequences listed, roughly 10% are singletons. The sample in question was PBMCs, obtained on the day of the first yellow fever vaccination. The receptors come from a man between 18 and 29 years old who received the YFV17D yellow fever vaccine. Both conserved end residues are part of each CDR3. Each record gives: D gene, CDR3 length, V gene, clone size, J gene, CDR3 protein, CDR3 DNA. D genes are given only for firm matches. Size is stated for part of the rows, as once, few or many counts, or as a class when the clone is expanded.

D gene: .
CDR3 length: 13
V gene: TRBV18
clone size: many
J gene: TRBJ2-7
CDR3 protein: CASSPPGTYEQYF
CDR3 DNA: TGTGCCAGCAGCCCCCCCGGCACCTACGAGCAGTACTTC

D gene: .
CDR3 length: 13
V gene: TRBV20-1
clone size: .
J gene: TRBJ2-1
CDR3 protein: CSARLVSRNEQFF
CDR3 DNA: TGCAGTGCTAGATTGGTCTCGAGGAATGAGCAGTTCTTC

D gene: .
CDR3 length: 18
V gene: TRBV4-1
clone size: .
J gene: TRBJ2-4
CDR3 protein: CASSQEEGGELAKNIQYF
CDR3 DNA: TGCGCCAGCAGCCAAGAGGAGGGGGGCGAATTAGCCAAAAACATTCAGTACTTC

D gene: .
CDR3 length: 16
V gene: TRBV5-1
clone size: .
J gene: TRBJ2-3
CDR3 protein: CASSLLSWSSTDTQYF
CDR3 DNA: TGCGCCAGCAGCTTGTTGTCCTGGTCTTCAACAGATACGCAGTATTTT

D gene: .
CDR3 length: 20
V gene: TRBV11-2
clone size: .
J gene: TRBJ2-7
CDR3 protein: CASSFLGTGTDKLRPYEQYF
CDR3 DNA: TGTGCCAGCAGCTTTCTGGGAACCGGGACGGACAAACTTCGGCCCTACGAGCAGTACTTC

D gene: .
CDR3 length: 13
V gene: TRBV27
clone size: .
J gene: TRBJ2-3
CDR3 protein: CASRKLGTDTQYF
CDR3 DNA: TGTGCCAGCAGAAAGTTGGGCACAGATACGCAGTATTTT

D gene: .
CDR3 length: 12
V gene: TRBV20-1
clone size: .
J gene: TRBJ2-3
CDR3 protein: CSARVGGGHQYF
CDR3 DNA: TGCAGTGCCAGAGTAGGGGGGGGCCACCAGTATTTT

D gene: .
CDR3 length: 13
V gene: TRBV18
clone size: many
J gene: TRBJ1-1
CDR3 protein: CASSPSGESEAFF
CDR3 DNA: TGTGCCAGCTCACCCTCCGGGGAGTCTGAAGCTTTCTTT

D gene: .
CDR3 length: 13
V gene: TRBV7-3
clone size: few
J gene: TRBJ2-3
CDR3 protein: CASAGITTDTQYF
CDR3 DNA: TGTGCCAGCGCCGGGATTACCACAGATACGCAGTATTTT

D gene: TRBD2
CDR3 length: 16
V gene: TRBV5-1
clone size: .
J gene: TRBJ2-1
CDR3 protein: CASSWASGRIYNEQFF
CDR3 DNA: TGCGCCAGCAGCTGGGCTAGCGGGAGGATTTACAATGAGCAGTTCTTC

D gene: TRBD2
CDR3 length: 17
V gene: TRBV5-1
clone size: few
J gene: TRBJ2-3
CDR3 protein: CASMSGTSGGATDTQYF
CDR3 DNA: TGCGCCAGCATGAGCGGAACAAGCGGGGGGGCTACAGATACGCAGTATTTT

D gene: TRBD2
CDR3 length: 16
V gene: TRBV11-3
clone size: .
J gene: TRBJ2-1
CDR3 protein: CASSLYGGAEFSEQFF
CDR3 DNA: TGTGCCAGCAGCTTATACGGGGGGGCCGAGTTCTCTGAGCAGTTCTTC

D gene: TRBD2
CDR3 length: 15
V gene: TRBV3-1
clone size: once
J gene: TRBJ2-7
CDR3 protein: CASSQASGGNYEQYF
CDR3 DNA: TGTGCCAGCAGCCAAGCTAGCGGGGGGAACTACGAGCAGTACTTC

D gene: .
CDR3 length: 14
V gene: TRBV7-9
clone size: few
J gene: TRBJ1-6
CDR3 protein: CASSLIGESSPLHF
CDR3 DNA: TGTGCCAGCAGCTTAATCGGGGAGAGCTCACCCCTCCACTTT

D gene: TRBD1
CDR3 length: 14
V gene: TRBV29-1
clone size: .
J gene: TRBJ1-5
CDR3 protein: CSVGDRGGNQPQHF
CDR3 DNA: TGCAGCGTTGGGGACAGGGGTGGCAATCAGCCCCAGCATTTT

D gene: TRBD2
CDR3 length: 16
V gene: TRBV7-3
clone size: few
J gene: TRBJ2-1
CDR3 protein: CASSSPSGGGYNEQFF
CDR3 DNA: TGTGCCAGCAGCTCACCTAGCGGCGGCGGGTACAATGAGCAGTTCTTC

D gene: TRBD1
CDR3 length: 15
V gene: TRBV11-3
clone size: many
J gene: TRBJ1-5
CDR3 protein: CASSLGTAINQPQHF
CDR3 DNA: TGTGCCAGCAGTCTCGGGACAGCCATTAATCAGCCCCAGCATTTT

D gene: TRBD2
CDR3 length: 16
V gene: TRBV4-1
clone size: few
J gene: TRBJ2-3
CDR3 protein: CASSQDSGGGTDTQYF
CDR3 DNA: TGCGCCAGCAGCCAAGATAGCGGGGGGGGAACAGATACGCAGTATTTT

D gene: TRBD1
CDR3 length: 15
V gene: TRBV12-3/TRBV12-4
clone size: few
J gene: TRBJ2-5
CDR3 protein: CASSLSQGAGETQYF
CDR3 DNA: TGTGCCAGCAGTTTGAGTCAGGGGGCAGGGGAGACCCAGTACTTC

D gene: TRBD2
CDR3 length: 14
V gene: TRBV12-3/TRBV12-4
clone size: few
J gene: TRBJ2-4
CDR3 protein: CASSYERGGVIQYF
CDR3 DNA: TGTGCCAGCAGTTACGAGCGGGGGGGAGTCATTCAGTACTTC

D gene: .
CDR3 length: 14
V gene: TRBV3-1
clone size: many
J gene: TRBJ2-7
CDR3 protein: CASRTGGGGHEQYF
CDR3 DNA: TGTGCCAGCAGAACTGGTGGGGGTGGCCACGAGCAGTACTTC

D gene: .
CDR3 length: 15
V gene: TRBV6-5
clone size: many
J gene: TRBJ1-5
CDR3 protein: CASSYSRDSNQPQHF
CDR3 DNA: TGTGCCAGCAGTTACTCGCGGGACAGCAATCAGCCCCAGCATTTT

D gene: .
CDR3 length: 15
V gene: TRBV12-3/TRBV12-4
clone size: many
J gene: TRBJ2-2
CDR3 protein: CASSLQGTNTGELFF
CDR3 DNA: TGTGCCAGCAGTTTACAGGGTACGAACACCGGGGAGCTGTTTTTT

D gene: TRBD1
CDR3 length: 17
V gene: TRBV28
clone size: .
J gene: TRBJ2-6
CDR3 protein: CASSSVGQVFGANVLTF
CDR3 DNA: TGTGCCAGCAGTAGCGTGGGACAGGTATTTGGGGCCAACGTCCTGACTTTC

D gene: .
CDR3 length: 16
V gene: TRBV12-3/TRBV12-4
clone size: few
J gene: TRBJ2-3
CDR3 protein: CASSLGRTSSSDTQYF
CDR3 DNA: TGTGCCAGCAGTTTGGGCAGGACCTCTTCGTCAGATACGCAGTATTTT

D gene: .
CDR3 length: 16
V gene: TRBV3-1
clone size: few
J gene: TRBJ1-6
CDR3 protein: CASSQGSSSYNSPLHF
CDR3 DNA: TGTGCCAGCAGCCAGGGCTCGAGCTCCTATAATTCACCCCTCCACTTT

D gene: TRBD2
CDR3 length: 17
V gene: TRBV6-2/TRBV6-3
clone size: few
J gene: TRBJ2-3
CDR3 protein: CASSYGKRGHIGDTQYF
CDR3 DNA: TGTGCCAGCAGTTACGGGAAGCGGGGGCACATAGGAGATACGCAGTATTTT

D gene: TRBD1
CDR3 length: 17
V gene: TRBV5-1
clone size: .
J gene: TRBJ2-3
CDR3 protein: CASSLRQGQVGADTQYF
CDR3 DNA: TGCGCCAGCAGCTTGAGACAGGGACAGGTCGGGGCAGATACGCAGTATTTT

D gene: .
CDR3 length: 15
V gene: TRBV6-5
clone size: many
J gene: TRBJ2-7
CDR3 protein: CASSYSLGASYEQYF
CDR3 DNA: TGTGCCAGCAGTTACTCGCTGGGAGCCTCCTACGAGCAGTACTTC

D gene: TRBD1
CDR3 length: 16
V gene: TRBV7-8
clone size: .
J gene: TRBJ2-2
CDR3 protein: CASSLVQGVNTGELFF
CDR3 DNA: TGTGCCAGCAGCTTAGTGCAGGGGGTCAACACCGGGGAGCTGTTTTTT

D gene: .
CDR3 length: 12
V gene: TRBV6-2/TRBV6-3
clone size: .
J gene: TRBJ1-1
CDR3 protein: CASAAGDTEAFF
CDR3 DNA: TGTGCCAGCGCCGCGGGTGACACTGAAGCTTTCTTT

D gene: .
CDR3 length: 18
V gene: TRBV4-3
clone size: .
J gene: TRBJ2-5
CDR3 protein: CASSQRRIEGPYQETQYF
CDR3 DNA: TGCGCCAGCAGCCAGCGTCGTATTGAAGGACCTTACCAAGAGACCCAGTACTTC

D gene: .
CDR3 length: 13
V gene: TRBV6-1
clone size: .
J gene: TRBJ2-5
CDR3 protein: CASRDTGIETQYF
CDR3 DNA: TGTGCCTCGAGGGACACGGGGATAGAGACCCAGTACTTC

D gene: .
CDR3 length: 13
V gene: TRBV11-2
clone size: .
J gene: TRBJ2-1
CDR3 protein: CASSPIAEPEQFF
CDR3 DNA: TGTGCCAGCAGCCCGATAGCCGAGCCTGAGCAGTTCTTC

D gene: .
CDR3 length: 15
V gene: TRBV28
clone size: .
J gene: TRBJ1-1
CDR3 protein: CASSLPWGVRTEAFF
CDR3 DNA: TGTGCCAGCAGTTTGCCGTGGGGGGTACGCACTGAAGCTTTCTTT

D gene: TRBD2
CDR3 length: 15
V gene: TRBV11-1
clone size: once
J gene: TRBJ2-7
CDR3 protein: CASSLRTGGDYEQYF
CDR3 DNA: TGTGCCAGCAGCTTACGTACGGGAGGAGACTACGAGCAGTACTTC

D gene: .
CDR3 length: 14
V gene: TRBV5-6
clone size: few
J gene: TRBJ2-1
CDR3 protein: CASSLGEPYNEQFF
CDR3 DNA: TGTGCCAGCAGCTTGGGAGAGCCTTACAATGAGCAGTTCTTC

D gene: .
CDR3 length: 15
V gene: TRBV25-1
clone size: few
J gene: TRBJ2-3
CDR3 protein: CAAASRHLSTDTQYF
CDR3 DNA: TGTGCCGCAGCATCCAGACACCTTAGCACAGATACGCAGTATTTT

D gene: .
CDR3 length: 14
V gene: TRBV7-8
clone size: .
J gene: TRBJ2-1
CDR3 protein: CASSKYQGNTEQFF
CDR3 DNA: TGTGCCAGCAGCAAATACCAGGGAAACACTGAGCAGTTCTTC

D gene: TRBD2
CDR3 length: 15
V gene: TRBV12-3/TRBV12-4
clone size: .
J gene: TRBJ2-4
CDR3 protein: CASRLSGGGANIQYF
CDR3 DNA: TGTGCCAGCAGGCTAAGCGGGGGCGGCGCAAACATTCAGTACTTC

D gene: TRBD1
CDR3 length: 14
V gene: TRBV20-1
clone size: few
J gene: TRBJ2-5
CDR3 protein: CSAWTGVNRETQYF
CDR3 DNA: TGCAGTGCGTGGACAGGGGTAAATCGGGAGACCCAGTACTTC